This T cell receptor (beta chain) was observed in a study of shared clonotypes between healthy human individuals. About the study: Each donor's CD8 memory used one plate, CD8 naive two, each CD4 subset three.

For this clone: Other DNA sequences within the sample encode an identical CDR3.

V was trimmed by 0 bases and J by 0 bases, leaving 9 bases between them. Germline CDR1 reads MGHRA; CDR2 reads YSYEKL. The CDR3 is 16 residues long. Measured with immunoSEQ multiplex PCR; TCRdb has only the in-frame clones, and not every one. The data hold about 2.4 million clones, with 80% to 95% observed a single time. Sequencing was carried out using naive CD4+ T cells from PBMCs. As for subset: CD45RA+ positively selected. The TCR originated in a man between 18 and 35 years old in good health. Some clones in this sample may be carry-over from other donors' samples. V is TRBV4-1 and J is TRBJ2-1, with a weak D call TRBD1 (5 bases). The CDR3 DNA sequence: TGCGCCAGCAGCCAAGATGACAGAAGCTCCTACAATGAGCAGTTCTTC. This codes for CASSQDDRSSYNEQFF.